These 10 T cell receptor beta chains originate from one sample sequenced in a study of T cells in Graves' hyperthyroidism and ophthalmopathy. What was amplified from RNA transcripts were TCR beta CDR3 regions. Using the HTBI primer set, a first-round RT-PCR was run on the TCR CDR3. MiXCR was run by TCRdb on the multiplex PCR reads, yielding one entry per CDR3 protein. The sample carries a few hundred thousand distinct CDR3 sequences, around a sixth recorded once. Sequencing used blood. These TCRs come from a man younger than 30 with Graves' ophthalmopathy.

This clonotype was seen a handful of times. V and J are TRBV7-9 and TRBJ2-4, with 7 bases fitting TRBD2. The CDR3 covers 12 residues. Per the germline V gene, CDR1 is SEHNR and CDR2 is FQNEAQ (reference sequence). J lost 15 bases, V lost 7 bases, and 12 bases had no gene match. DNA of the CDR3: TGTGCCAGCACCCCTGAGGACGGGGGGATGTACTTC. This gives the protein CASTPEDGGMYF.

This clonotype was seen at least ten times. CDR3 bases: TGTGCCAGCAGCCAAGGGGTGACAGAGCAGTTCTTC. Translation gives CASSQGVTEQFF. This sequence joins TRBV3-1 and TRBJ2-1; D gene ambiguous. Germline assignment: CDR1 LGHDT and CDR2 YNNKEL (reference sequence). The CDR3 totals 12 residues. V was shortened by 1 base and J by 10 bases, with 8 bases between the two germline ends.

The V call is TRBV20-1, the J call TRBJ2-2; D perhaps matches TRBD2 (5 bases). The CDR3 loop spans 13 amino acids. Per germline, CDR1 DFQATT and CDR2 SNEGSKA (reference sequence). CDR3 coding DNA: TGCGGCGTCGGTGGAGCGGACACCGGGGAGCTGTTTTTT. Translated, it gives CGVGGADTGELFF.

This clonotype was recorded many times. The rearrangement joins TRBV10-3 to TRBJ1-1; a weak D match, TRBD1 (6 bases). The length of the CDR3 is 11 residues. V lost 10 bases and J 6 bases, leaving 12 bases between the germline ends. Germline V lookup: CDR1 ENHRY, CDR2 SYGVKD. CDR3 bases: TGTGCCACCCTCGAGGGGGCTGAAGCTTTCTTT. Its translation: CATLEGAEAFF.

The V gene is TRBV7-2, the J gene TRBJ2-3, with TRBD2 matching 15 bases. With V trimmed by 1 base and J by 6 bases, 8 bases remained unmatched. The CDR3 contains 18 residues. The germline V gene has CDR1 SGHTA and CDR2 FQGNSA. The CDR3 spells CASSLDAGLAGGLDTQYF. The CDR3 bases are TGTGCCAGCAGCTTAGATGCGGGACTAGCGGGGGGATTGGATACGCAGTATTTT.

The J gene is TRBJ2-2, the V gene TRBV4-1; a possible D gene is TRBD2 (6 bases). The CDR3 runs 15 residues. Germline CDR1 and CDR2: MGHRA and YSYEKL. With 1 base removed from V and 5 bases from J, the gap between germline ends came to 11 bases. CDR3 protein: CASSQARGGTGELFF. In DNA, the CDR3 is TGCGCCAGCAGCCAAGCTAGGGGAGGTACCGGGGAGCTGTTTTTT.

This clonotype was counted at least ten times. The genes are TRBV12-3 or TRBV12-4 and TRBJ1-2; TRBD1 matches at 8 bases. V trimming: 7 bases; J trimming: 2 bases; junction bases outside the gene matches: 6. The length of the CDR3 is 14 residues. CDR3 nucleotide sequence: TGTGCCAGCACCCTGACAGGGGCGAACTATGGCTACACCTTC. Translated: CASTLTGANYGYTF.

The chain uses TRBV20-1 and TRBJ2-5; D remains unclear. V dropped 1 base and J dropped 4 bases, with 10 bases sitting between them. This CDR3 is built from 13 residues. CDR1 and CDR2 (germline): DFQATT, SNEGSKA (reference sequence). The CDR3 DNA sequence: TGCAGTGCTAGAGCCGCGCTGCCAGAGACCCAGTACTTC. This codes for CSARAALPETQYF.

The chain is built from TRBV12-3 or TRBV12-4 and TRBJ1-6, with TRBD1 as a possible D gene (5 bases). Trimming removed 3 bases from V and 7 bases from J, with 10 bases in between. CDR3 length: 14 amino acids. The CDR3 nucleotides are TGTGCCAGCAGTTTTGGGGGGGACAATTCACCCCTCCACTTT. Encoded protein: CASSFGGDNSPLHF.

The chain has TRBV7-6 and TRBJ2-1; D is possibly TRBD2 (6 bases). V was pared by 3 bases and J by 5 bases, with 14 bases between. The CDR3 has 15 amino acids. Germline CDR1 reads SGHVS; CDR2 reads FNYEAQ. Written as DNA, the CDR3 is TGTGCCAGCAGCTTGGCGGGGATAACGAACAATGAGCAGTTCTTC. Translated, it gives CASSLAGITNNEQFF.